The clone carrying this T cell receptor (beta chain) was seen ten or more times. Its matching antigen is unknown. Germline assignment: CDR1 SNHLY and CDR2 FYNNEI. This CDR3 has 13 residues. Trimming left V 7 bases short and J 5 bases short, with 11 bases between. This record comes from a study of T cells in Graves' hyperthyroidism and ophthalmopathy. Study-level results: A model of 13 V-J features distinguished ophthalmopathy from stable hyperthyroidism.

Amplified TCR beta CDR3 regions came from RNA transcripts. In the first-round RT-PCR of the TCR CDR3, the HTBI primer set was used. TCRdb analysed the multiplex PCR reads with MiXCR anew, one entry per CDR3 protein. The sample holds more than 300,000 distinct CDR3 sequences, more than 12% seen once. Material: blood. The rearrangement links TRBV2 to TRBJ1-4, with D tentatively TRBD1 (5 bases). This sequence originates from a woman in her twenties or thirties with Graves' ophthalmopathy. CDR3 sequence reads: CASMGGRNEKLFF. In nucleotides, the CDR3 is TGTGCCAGCATGGGGGGAAGGAATGAAAAACTGTTTTTT.